The 30 T cell receptor beta chains given below trace back to one sample, sequenced in a study of blood T cell repertoires in COVID-19. Libraries were prepared by immunoSEQ multiplex PCR; TCRdb keeps only in-frame clonotypes and omits some of them. Here the sample spans 200,000 to 250,000 clones, roughly 86% being singletons. Sequencing input: peripheral blood. These TCRs come from an elderly man with acute or convalescent COVID-19.

In its sample, this clone was seen a few times. The V call is TRBV19, the J call TRBJ1-2, with a possible D match to TRBD1 (6 bases). The germline V gene has CDR1 LNHDA and CDR2 SQIVND (reference sequence). There are 12 residues in the CDR3. V was pared by 9 bases and J by 5 bases, with 13 bases between. The CDR3: CASDERGYGYTF. CDR3 sequence (DNA): TGTGCCAGCGACGAGAGGGGGTATGGCTACACCTTC.

A few counts support this clone. V and J are TRBV6-6 and TRBJ1-3; 10 bases agree with TRBD1. The CDR3 contains 16 residues. The junction had 7 bases not matched to a gene; V was cut back by 4 bases and J by 4 bases. Looked up from germline, CDR1 is MNHNY and CDR2 is SVGAGI (reference sequence). For the CDR3, the DNA is TGTGCCAGCAGTTCCGGGACAGGGGCTACAGGAAACACCATATATTTT. Residues: CASSSGTGATGNTIYF.

To note about this clone: Other DNA sequences in this specimen translate into the identical CDR3. The J gene is TRBJ1-1, the V gene TRBV24-1; D might be TRBD1 (5 bases). The germline gives CDR1 KGHDR, CDR2 SFDVKD. There are 13 residues in the CDR3. V lost 4 bases, J lost 5 bases, and 10 bases lay in between. Written as DNA, the CDR3 is TGTGCCACCAGTGACCCAGGGTATACTGAAGCTTTCTTT. As protein: CATSDPGYTEAFF.

The chain couples TRBV7-2 to TRBJ1-5; 7 positions match TRBD1. Per the germline V gene, CDR1 is SGHTA and CDR2 is FQGNSA. The V gene end was trimmed by 5 bases and the J gene end by 4 bases; junction bases not matched to a gene: 5. CDR3 size: 14 residues. Here the CDR3 DNA reads TGTGCCAGCAGCAACCGGGACAGTAATCAGCCCCAGCATTTT. This sequence encodes CASSNRDSNQPQHF.

V usage is TRBV19 and J usage is TRBJ2-2; 8 bases fit TRBD2. This CDR3 has 19 amino acids. J lost 5 bases, V lost 7 bases, and 21 bases had no gene match. The germline V gene has CDR1 LNHDA and CDR2 SQIVND (reference sequence). The CDR3 DNA reads as TGTGCCAGTACCCACCGACTCCCCCCGGGACTAGGATTAACCGGGGAGCTGTTTTTT. Its translation is CASTHRLPPGLGLTGELFF.

J is TRBJ1-1 and V is TRBV2, with 10 bases that match TRBD1. Unmatched junction bases numbered 14, after V lost 6 bases and J lost 7 bases. The CDR3 has 16 amino acids. CDR1 is SNHLY, CDR2 FYNNEI, per germline. The CDR3 region has the DNA TGTGCCAGCAGCCTTTCTCAGGGACAGGGGTCTAGTGAAGCTTTCTTT. It codes for CASSLSQGQGSSEAFF.

On this clone itself: In the same sample, other DNA sequences code for this CDR3. The rearrangement uses TRBV18 and TRBJ2-7; TRBD1 aligns across 8 bases. V was clipped by 3 bases and J by 2 bases; unmatched bases: 3. Germline CDR1 and CDR2: KGHSH and LQKENI. The CDR3 contains 14 residues. CDR3 DNA: TGTGCCAGCTCACCGGGACAGGCTACCTACGAGCAGTACTTC. It codes for CASSPGQATYEQYF.

This clone was counted a single time. This rearrangement joins TRBV6-5 to TRBJ1-2; TRBD1 agrees at 7 bases. There are 12 residues in the CDR3. From germline, CDR1 is MNHEY and CDR2 SVGAGI. The junction had 3 bases not matched to a gene; V was cut back by 6 bases and J by 5 bases. In nucleotides, the CDR3 is TGTGCCAGCAGCCCAGGGGGGTATGGCTACACCTTC. Its protein product is CASSPGGYGYTF.

The chain links TRBV3-1 (or the pseudogene TRBV3-2) to TRBJ1-3; D call uncertain. This CDR3 is 11 amino acids long. V lost 1 base and J lost 8, with 3 bases in between. CDR1 and CDR2 from the germline V gene are LGHDT and YNNKEL (reference sequence). The CDR3 DNA reads as TGTGCCAGCAGCCAAGCGGACACCATATATTTT. This translates into CASSQADTIYF.

The chain is built from TRBV11-2 and TRBJ1-5; a possible D gene is TRBD1 (5 bases). The germline V gene encodes CDR1 SGHAT and CDR2 FQNNGV. The CDR3 totals 15 residues. V lost 4 bases and J 6 bases, leaving 16 bases between the germline ends. The CDR3 here is CASSSGTVQGQPQHF. CDR3 nucleotides: TGTGCCAGCAGCTCCGGGACTGTCCAGGGTCAGCCCCAGCATTTT.

The J gene is TRBJ1-6, the V gene TRBV7-2, with 7 bases that match TRBD1. Unmatched junction bases numbered 10, after V lost 5 bases and J lost 6 bases. The germline gives CDR1 SGHTA, CDR2 FQGNSA. There are 16 residues in the CDR3. The CDR3 sequence is CASSRATGSLNSPLHF. The CDR3 DNA is TGTGCCAGCAGCAGGGCGACAGGGTCTCTTAATTCACCCCTCCACTTT. Combining the CDR3 with reference TRBV7-2 and TRBJ1-6 gives the whole variable domain GAGVSQSPSNKVTEKGKDVELRCDPISGHTALYWYRQSLGQGLEFLIYFQGNSAPDKSGLPSDRFSAERTGGSVSTLTIQRTQQEDSAVYLCASSRATGSLNSPLHFGNGTRLTVT.

V and J are TRBV5-1 and TRBJ2-7; 7 nucleotides align to TRBD2. Germline loops: CDR1 SGHRS, CDR2 YFSETQ. This CDR3 contains 15 residues. Trimming took 1 base from V and 0 from J; bases not matched to a gene: 4. The CDR3 loop is CASSLSSGVSYEQYF. As DNA, the CDR3 is TGCGCCAGCAGCTTGTCCAGCGGGGTCTCCTACGAGCAGTACTTC. Based on the CDR3 plus reference TRBV5-1 and TRBJ2-7, the full variable domain is KAGVTQTPRYLIKTRGQQVTLSCSPISGHRSVSWYQQTPGQGLQFLFEYFSETQRNKGNFPGRFSGRQFSNSRSEMNVSTLELGDSALYLCASSLSSGVSYEQYFGPGTRLTVT.

V gene TRBV7-2 combines with J gene TRBJ1-2; 9 bases fit TRBD1. CDR1 and CDR2 (germline): SGHTA, FQGNSA. The CDR3 has 14 residues. The trim removed 5 bases at V and 7 bases at J, leaving 8 bases unmatched. The CDR3: CASSPDRGSGGYTF. The CDR3 coding sequence is TGTGCCAGCAGCCCCGACAGGGGGTCAGGTGGCTACACCTTC.

This chain connects TRBV6-5 to TRBJ2-7; the D gene is possibly TRBD1 (6 bases). Per the germline V gene, CDR1 is MNHEY and CDR2 is SVGAGI. This CDR3 has 13 amino acids. Deletions cut 6 bases from V and 5 bases from J, with 14 bases between. The CDR3 loop reads CASSSTGFNEQYF. The CDR3 coding sequence is TGTGCCAGCAGCTCCACAGGGTTCAACGAGCAGTACTTC.

This clone was seen more than once but under ten times. The chain couples TRBV2 to TRBJ2-7; TRBD2 matches at 9 bases. Germline lookup yields CDR1 SNHLY and CDR2 FYNNEI. This CDR3 region has 15 residues. Trimming cost V 4 bases and J 4 bases; bases outside gene matches: 8. The CDR3 DNA is TGTGCCAGCAGTGGGGGGGCTAGCGGGGAGTACGAGCAGTACTTC. Amino acids: CASSGGASGEYEQYF.

This clone was picked up a small number of times. The chain recombines TRBV4-3 with TRBJ2-6; D is perhaps TRBD1 (7 bases). CDR1 and CDR2 from the germline V gene are LGHNA and YSLEER. The length of the CDR3 is 18 residues. Trimming left V 0 bases short and J 0 bases short, with 12 bases between. CDR3 protein: CASSQDPGGGSGANVLTF. The DNA of the CDR3 is TGCGCCAGCAGCCAAGATCCAGGGGGAGGCTCTGGGGCCAACGTCCTGACTTTC.

The rearrangement uses TRBV7-2 and TRBJ2-1, with 14 bases that match TRBD2. With V trimmed by 5 bases and J by 3 bases, 9 bases remained unmatched. Germline-derived CDR1 and CDR2 are SGHTA and FQGNSA. CDR3 length: 18 residues. The CDR3 coding sequence is TGTGCCAGCAGCCCCGGACTAGCGGGGGGCGGTTTCTACAATGAGCAGTTCTTC. It encodes CASSPGLAGGGFYNEQFF.

The chain carries TRBV2 and TRBJ2-3; TRBD1 aligns across 7 bases. This CDR3 has 15 residues. The J segment lost 0 bases and the V segment lost 8 bases, leaving 8 bases of the junction unmatched. Germline lookup yields CDR1 SNHLY and CDR2 FYNNEI. Written as DNA, the CDR3 is TGTGCCAGCGAGGGACAGCGTTTCAGCACAGATACGCAGTATTTT. Protein product: CASEGQRFSTDTQYF. The full variable domain, completed using reference TRBV2 and TRBJ2-3, is EPEVTQTPSHQVTQMGQEVILRCVPISNHLYFYWYRQILGQKVEFLVSFYNNEISEKSEIFDDQFSVERPDGSNFTLKIRSTKLEDSAMYFCASEGQRFSTDTQYFGPGTRLTVL.

This clone was seen a few times. V gene TRBV9 combines with J gene TRBJ1-5, with 8 bases identical to TRBD1. CDR1 and CDR2 from the germline V gene are SGDLS and YYNGEE. The CDR3 runs to 14 residues. J was trimmed by 7 bases and V by 4 bases; bases with no gene match: 7. Written as DNA, the CDR3 is TGTGCCAGCAGCTCAGGGGGCGCGGGACAGCCCCAGCATTTT. Its translation is CASSSGGAGQPQHF.

V is TRBV7-9 and J is TRBJ2-1; 8 bases align to TRBD1. With 1 base clipped from V and 4 bases from J, the junction kept 3 bases outside the gene matches. The germline V gene encodes CDR1 SEHNR and CDR2 FQNEAQ (reference sequence). The CDR3 loop spans 15 amino acids. CDR3 DNA sequence: TGTGCCAGCAGCTTAGGGACAGGGATATACAATGAGCAGTTCTTC. This gives the protein CASSLGTGIYNEQFF. Combining the CDR3 with reference TRBV7-9 and TRBJ2-1 gives the whole variable domain DTGVSQNPRHKITKRGQNVTFRCDPISEHNRLYWYRQTLGQGPEFLTYFQNEAQLEKSRLLSDRFSAERPKGSFSTLEIQRTEQGDSAMYLCASSLGTGIYNEQFFGPGTRLTVL.

The gene calls are TRBV19 and TRBJ1-3, with a tentative D call TRBD1 (5 bases). Germline loops: CDR1 LNHDA, CDR2 SQIVND (reference sequence). The CDR3 has 14 residues. Trimming left V 6 bases short and J 0 bases short, with 9 bases between. Written as DNA, the CDR3 is TGTGCCAGTAGGATACAGGACTCTGGAAACACCATATATTTT. Translating gives CASRIQDSGNTIYF.

The chain couples TRBV18 to TRBJ1-1; D may be TRBD1 (6 bases). The germline gives CDR1 KGHSH, CDR2 LQKENI. CDR3 length equals 15 residues. Trimming took 2 bases from V and 2 from J, leaving 12 bases between them. The CDR3 DNA reads TGTGCCAGCTCACCAAGGGCAGGGGTAAACACTGAAGCTTTCTTT. This sequence encodes CASSPRAGVNTEAFF.

This clone was detected once. The rearrangement uses TRBV3-1 (or the pseudogene TRBV3-2) and TRBJ2-5; 7 bases line up with TRBD2. CDR3 length: 14 residues. Trimming at V came to 0 bases and at J to 6 bases, leaving 4 bases not matched to a gene. Germline V gives CDR1 LGHDT, CDR2 YNNKEL (reference sequence). CDR3 amino acids: CASSQDGGEKTQYF. CDR3 DNA: TGTGCCAGCAGCCAAGATGGGGGGGAAAAGACCCAGTACTTC.

The rearrangement joins TRBV18 to TRBJ2-2; TRBD1 matches at 11 bases. Unmatched junction bases numbered 5, after V lost 4 bases and J lost 7 bases. CDR3 length: 15 amino acids. Per the germline V gene, CDR1 is KGHSH and CDR2 is LQKENI. CDR3 loop: CASSRWTGGDGELFF. In nucleotides, the CDR3 is TGTGCCAGCTCACGTTGGACAGGGGGCGACGGGGAGCTGTTTTTT.

The chain combines TRBV2 with TRBJ2-5, with 7 bases identical to TRBD1. The ends lost 5 bases at V and 3 bases at J; junction bases unmatched: 3. Germline assignment: CDR1 SNHLY and CDR2 FYNNEI. This CDR3 has 13 residues. The CDR3 region is CASSRDREETQYF. The CDR3 nucleotides are TGTGCCAGCAGTAGAGACAGGGAAGAGACCCAGTACTTC.

In DNA, the CDR3 is TGCGCCAGCAGCTCGCCGGGACTAGCGAGTACCGGGGAGCTGTTTTTT. It specifies CASSSPGLASTGELFF. The chain couples TRBV5-1 to TRBJ2-2, with TRBD2 matching 10 bases. Germline CDR1 is SGHRS and CDR2 is YFSETQ. This CDR3 comprises 16 residues. V trimming: 3 bases; J trimming: 5 bases; junction bases outside the gene matches: 7.

As regards this clone: Compared with germline, one end of the junction differs, possibly owing to a read error. The J gene is TRBJ2-5, the V gene TRBV5-4; 12 nucleotides line up with TRBD2. CDR3 length: 15 residues. CDR1 is SGHNT and CDR2 is YYREEE in the germline V gene (reference sequence). The CDR3 nucleotides read TGTGCCAGCACGCCGGGACTAGCGGGCCAAGGGACCCAGTACTTC. Translating it yields CASTPGLAGQGTQYF.

The V call is TRBV19, the J call TRBJ2-2; 7 positions agree with TRBD1. This CDR3 has 15 residues. V dropped 6 bases and J dropped 1; count of bases not matched to a gene: 5. The germline gives CDR1 LNHDA, CDR2 SQIVND (reference sequence). The CDR3 is CASRSGQMNTGELFF. The CDR3 coding sequence is TGTGCCAGTAGATCGGGACAGATGAACACCGGGGAGCTGTTTTTT. The full variable domain, in which reference TRBV19 and TRBJ2-2 provide the parts outside the CDR3, is DGGITQSPKYLFRKEGQNVTLSCEQNLNHDAMYWYRQDPGQGLRLIYYSQIVNDFQKGDIAEGYSVSREKKESFPLTVTSAQKNPTAFYLCASRSGQMNTGELFFGEGSRLTVL.

Comment on this clone: The same CDR3 can be traced to other DNA sequences in this sample. The chain employs TRBV19 and TRBJ1-5; D remains unclear. Trimming pared 2 bases from V and 6 bases from J, leaving 11 bases between. The germline CDR1 and CDR2 sequences are LNHDA and SQIVND (reference sequence). The CDR3 is 14 amino acids. This chain's CDR3 is CASSIKAERQPQHF. DNA of the CDR3: TGTGCCAGTAGTATAAAGGCCGAGCGTCAGCCCCAGCATTTT.

With respect to this clone: At one end, the junction sequence differs from germline, possibly due to a read error. V is TRBV7-7 and J is TRBJ2-1; a weak D match, TRBD1 (5 bases). This CDR3 has 15 amino acids. Germline V gene lookup returns CDR1 SSHAT and CDR2 FNYEAQ (reference sequence). CDR3 in amino acids: CASSPSTVSYNEQFF. CDR3 in DNA: TGTGCTAGCAGCCCCTCGACAGTCTCCTACAATGAGCAGTTCTTC.